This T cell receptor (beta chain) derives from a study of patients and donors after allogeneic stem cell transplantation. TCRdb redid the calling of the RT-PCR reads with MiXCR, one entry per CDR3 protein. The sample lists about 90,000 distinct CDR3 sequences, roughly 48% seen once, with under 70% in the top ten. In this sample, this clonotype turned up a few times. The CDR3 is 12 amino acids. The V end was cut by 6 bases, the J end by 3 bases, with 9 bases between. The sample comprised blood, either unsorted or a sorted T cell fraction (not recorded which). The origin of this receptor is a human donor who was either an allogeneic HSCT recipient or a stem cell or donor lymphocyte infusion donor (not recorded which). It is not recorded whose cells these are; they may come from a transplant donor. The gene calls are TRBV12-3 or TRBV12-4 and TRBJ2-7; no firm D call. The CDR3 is CASRLGYYEQYF. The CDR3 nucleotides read TGTGCCAGCAGGTTGGGGTACTACGAGCAGTACTTC.